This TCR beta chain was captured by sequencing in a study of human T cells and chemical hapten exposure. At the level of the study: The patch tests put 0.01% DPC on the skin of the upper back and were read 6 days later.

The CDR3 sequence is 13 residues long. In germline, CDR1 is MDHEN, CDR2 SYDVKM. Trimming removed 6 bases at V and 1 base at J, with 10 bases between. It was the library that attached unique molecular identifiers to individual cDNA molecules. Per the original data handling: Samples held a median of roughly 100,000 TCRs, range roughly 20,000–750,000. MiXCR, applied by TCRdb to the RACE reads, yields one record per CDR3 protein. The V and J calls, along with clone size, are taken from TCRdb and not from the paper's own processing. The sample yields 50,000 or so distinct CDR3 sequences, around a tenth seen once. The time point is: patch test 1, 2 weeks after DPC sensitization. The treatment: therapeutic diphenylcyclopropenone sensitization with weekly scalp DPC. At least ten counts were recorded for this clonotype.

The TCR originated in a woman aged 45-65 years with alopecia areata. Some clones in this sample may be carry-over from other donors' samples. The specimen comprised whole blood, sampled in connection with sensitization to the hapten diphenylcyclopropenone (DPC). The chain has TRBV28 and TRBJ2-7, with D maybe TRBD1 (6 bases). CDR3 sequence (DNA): TGTGCCAGCAGACGAACAGGGTCCTACGAGCAGTACTTC. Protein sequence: CASRRTGSYEQYF.